Listed below are T cell receptor beta chains from one sample, sequenced in a study of regulatory T cells in long-lasting Graves disease. Each CDR3 protein gets one entry after TCRdb re-called the multiplex PCR reads with MiXCR. The sample holds 400,000 to 500,000 distinct CDR3 sequences, less than 20% seen once. These data were also reused for a study on T cells in Graves' hyperthyroidism and ophthalmopathy.

The sequencing used peripheral blood mononuclear cells (PBMCs), collected at new diagnosis, from a patient treated with antithyroid drugs. Receptors originate from a woman aged 18-30 years with Graves disease. The CDR3 runs from the conserved cysteine through the conserved F or W. D genes are given only for firm matches. Part of the rows lack a size; the others show once, few, many or a class for expanded clones.

cdr3_length: 15
v_call: TRBV4-2
clone_size: few
j_call: TRBJ1-1
d_call: -
cdr3_aa: CASSQVDAQNTEAFF
cdr3_nt: TGTGCCAGCAGCCAAGTGGACGCTCAGAACACTGAAGCTTTCTTT

cdr3_length: 13
v_call: TRBV28
clone_size: few
j_call: TRBJ2-7
d_call: -
cdr3_aa: CASSLISSYEQYF
cdr3_nt: TGTGCCAGCAGTTTAATTAGCTCCTACGAGCAGTACTTC

cdr3_length: 14
v_call: TRBV19
clone_size: once
j_call: TRBJ1-5
d_call: -
cdr3_aa: CASSPGGRNQPQHF
cdr3_nt: TGTGCCAGTAGTCCCGGAGGGAGAAATCAGCCCCAGCATTTT

cdr3_length: 15
v_call: TRBV6-5
clone_size: -
j_call: TRBJ2-2
d_call: -
cdr3_aa: CASSYSWENTGELFF
cdr3_nt: TGTGCCAGCAGTTACTCGTGGGAGAACACCGGGGAGCTGTTTTTT

cdr3_length: 13
v_call: TRBV4-1
clone_size: -
j_call: TRBJ2-1
d_call: -
cdr3_aa: CASSQDQRGEQFF
cdr3_nt: TGCGCCAGCAGCCAAGATCAGCGCGGGGAGCAGTTCTTC

cdr3_length: 15
v_call: TRBV27
clone_size: many
j_call: TRBJ1-2
d_call: -
cdr3_aa: CASSLSRTRNYGYTF
cdr3_nt: TGTGCCAGCAGTCTCTCTCGGACACGGAACTATGGCTACACCTTC

cdr3_length: 14
v_call: TRBV18
clone_size: many
j_call: TRBJ1-1
d_call: TRBD1
cdr3_aa: CASSPLTGGTEAFF
cdr3_nt: TGTGCCAGCTCACCATTAACAGGGGGCACTGAAGCTTTCTTT

cdr3_length: 12
v_call: TRBV20-1
clone_size: few
j_call: TRBJ2-4
d_call: -
cdr3_aa: CSAGRGGNIQYF
cdr3_nt: TGCAGTGCTGGCAGGGGGGGAAACATTCAGTACTTC

cdr3_length: 12
v_call: TRBV6-1
clone_size: -
j_call: TRBJ2-5
d_call: -
cdr3_aa: CASTGWEGTQYF
cdr3_nt: TGTGCCAGCACTGGGTGGGAAGGGACCCAGTACTTC

cdr3_length: 16
v_call: TRBV15
clone_size: -
j_call: TRBJ1-4
d_call: -
cdr3_aa: CATSSAPPQVNEKLFF
cdr3_nt: TGTGCCACCAGCAGCGCTCCCCCCCAGGTTAATGAAAAACTGTTTTTT